Listed below are T cell receptor beta chains from one sample, sequenced in a study of blood T cell repertoires in COVID-19. The method was immunoSEQ multiplex PCR; TCRdb's version includes in-frame clones alone and lacks a portion of them. The sample shows around 100,000 clones, 91% of them seen only once. Sample: peripheral blood. These receptors came from a human donor with active COVID-19. The donor label of this sample is uncertain. Each CDR3 is given with its conserved first and last residue. A D gene is named only where the DNA matches it firmly. Size values are once, few and many counts, or a class for expanded clones, and some rows have none.

j_call clone_size d_call v_call cdr3_aa cdr3_nt
TRBJ1-5 NA NA TRBV3-1/TRBV3-2 CASSQGRYGGQPQHF TGTGCCAGCAGCCAAGGACGGTATGGGGGGCAGCCCCAGCATTTT
TRBJ1-2 once NA TRBV14 CASSQDIEGFGYTF TGTGCCAGCAGCCAAGATATCGAGGGTTTTGGCTACACCTTC
TRBJ2-7 NA TRBD1 TRBV7-8 CASSLVRQGARREQYF TGTGCCAGCAGCTTAGTAAGGCAGGGGGCGCGTCGGGAGCAGTACTTC
TRBJ1-2 NA NA TRBV6-1 CASSEGGGAYGYTF TGTGCCAGCAGTGAAGGGGGAGGGGCCTATGGCTACACCTTC
TRBJ2-3 NA NA TRBV18 CASSPARGRVGADTQYF TGTGCCAGCTCACCGGCGCGGGGCAGGGTTGGGGCAGATACGCAGTATTTT
TRBJ1-5 once TRBD1 TRBV18 CASSPLPWTGNSNQPQHF TGTGCCAGCTCACCACTCCCCTGGACAGGGAATAGCAATCAGCCCCAGCATTTT
TRBJ2-1 NA NA TRBV7-9 CASRSAGLRHDEQFF TGTGCCAGCAGATCGGCGGGACTCCGCCATGATGAGCAGTTCTTC
TRBJ2-4 once NA TRBV2 CASSGVGRLAKNIQYF TGTGCCAGCAGTGGCGTGGGCAGGCTAGCCAAAAACATTCAGTACTTC
TRBJ2-5 NA TRBD2 TRBV20-1 CSASLAGTQETQYF TGCAGTGCTAGTTTAGCGGGGACCCAAGAGACCCAGTACTTC
TRBJ1-5 once NA TRBV19 CASSQNQPQHF TGTGCCAGTAGTCAAAATCAGCCCCAGCATTTT
TRBJ2-5 NA NA TRBV5-4 CASSTVGGSETQYF TGTGCCAGCAGCACCGTAGGAGGCAGCGAGACCCAGTACTTC
TRBJ2-7 few TRBD1 TRBV9 CASSATGTYSYEQYF TGTGCCAGCAGCGCGACAGGGACGTACTCCTACGAGCAGTACTTC
TRBJ1-5 NA NA TRBV3-1/TRBV3-2 CASSQDLWFGNDRFYSNQPQHF TGTGCCAGCAGCCAAGATCTTTGGTTCGGGAATGACAGGTTTTATAGCAATCAGCCCCAGCATTTT
TRBJ2-1 NA TRBD1 TRBV2 CASSSHFRDRGRDEQFF TGTGCCAGCAGTTCACATTTCCGGGACAGGGGGCGCGATGAGCAGTTCTTC
TRBJ2-2 NA TRBD2 TRBV7-3 CASSLSLAGGTGELFF TGTGCCAGCAGCTTATCACTAGCGGGGGGCACCGGGGAGCTGTTTTTT
TRBJ2-5 NA TRBD1 TRBV5-5 CASSQGQGTETQYF TGTGCCAGCAGCCAGGGACAGGGAACCGAGACCCAGTACTTC
TRBJ1-2 NA TRBD1 TRBV2 CASREGQPYGYTF TGTGCCAGCAGGGAGGGACAGCCGTATGGCTACACCTTC
TRBJ2-3 NA TRBD2 TRBV2 CASSGLAGTDTQYF TGTGCCAGCAGCGGACTAGCGGGCACAGATACGCAGTATTTT
TRBJ2-3 NA TRBD2 TRBV5-6 CASMGGGASDTQYF TGTGCCAGCATGGGCGGGGGGGCGTCAGATACGCAGTATTTT
TRBJ2-5 NA TRBD2 TRBV5-1 CASSLDPRGGVQETQYF TGCGCCAGCAGCTTAGACCCCCGCGGGGGGGTCCAAGAGACCCAGTACTTC
TRBJ2-3 NA NA TRBV10-3 CAISERGGDTDTQYF TGTGCCATCAGTGAGAGGGGGGGAGACACAGATACGCAGTATTTT
TRBJ2-3 NA TRBD2 TRBV6-5 CASGNLAGGRDTQYF TGTGCCAGCGGAAATCTAGCGGGCGGCAGGGATACGCAGTATTTT
TRBJ2-1 NA TRBD2 TRBV19 CASSSGGSSYNEQFF TGTGCCAGTAGTAGCGGGGGTAGCTCCTACAATGAGCAGTTCTTC
TRBJ2-1 NA NA TRBV10-3 CAISEGRGTYNEQFF TGTGCCATCAGTGAGGGAAGGGGGACCTACAATGAGCAGTTCTTC
TRBJ2-2 NA TRBD1 TRBV6-4 CASSDSRTGEAGELFF TGTGCCAGCAGTGACTCGAGGACAGGGGAGGCCGGGGAGCTGTTTTTT
TRBJ2-4 NA NA TRBV28 CASSLQEGIQYF TGTGCCAGCAGTCTCCAGGAGGGCATTCAGTACTTC
TRBJ1-2 NA NA TRBV12-3/TRBV12-4 CASSGGTYGYTF TGTGCCAGCAGTGGCGGGACCTATGGCTACACCTTC
TRBJ2-3 NA TRBD2 TRBV4-2 CASSQGLAGGRDTQYF TGTGCCAGCAGCCAGGGACTAGCGGGGGGGCGAGATACGCAGTATTTT
TRBJ2-5 NA TRBD2 TRBV5-1 CASSHEPSGGQETQYF TGCGCCAGCAGCCATGAACCAAGCGGGGGACAAGAGACCCAGTACTTC
TRBJ2-1 NA TRBD2 TRBV11-2 CASSLGLAGRYNEQFF TGTGCCAGCAGCTTAGGACTAGCGGGTCGATACAATGAGCAGTTCTTC
TRBJ2-1 once TRBD2 TRBV28 CASIAGGSRSEQFF TGTGCCAGCATTGCGGGGGGGAGTAGGAGTGAGCAGTTCTTC
TRBJ1-6 once NA TRBV4-3 CASSQERESPLHF TGCGCCAGCAGCCAAGAGAGGGAATCACCCCTCCACTTT
TRBJ2-5 once NA TRBV15 CATSRDLGEETQYF TGTGCCACCAGCAGAGATTTGGGAGAAGAGACCCAGTACTTC
TRBJ2-3 NA TRBD2 TRBV11-3 CASSPGLAGGMYF TGTGCCAGCAGCCCGGGACTAGCGGGGGGCATGTATTTT